This T cell receptor (beta chain) was documented in a study of cytomegalovirus exposure and HLA in healthy donors. Findings and limits, study-wide: Most of the TCR beta V segments (in an earlier analysis) were productive either about 87% or about 30% of the time.

The CDR3 has 14 residues. Trimming pared 5 bases from V and 7 bases from J, leaving 15 bases between. Germline assignment: CDR1 SGHAT and CDR2 FQNNGV. PCR was performed using 60 Vbeta and 13 Jbeta primers. Sequencing used immunoSEQ multiplex PCR; TCRdb keeps in-frame clones, though not all of them. The table lists 150,000 or so clones, roughly 84% of them singletons. Remarks on this clone: Its antigen is unidentified.

The clonotype originates from a boy under 10 years old in good health and CMV-seronegative. What was sequenced was PBMCs. This chain links TRBV11-2 with TRBJ2-4; TRBD2 might be the D (7 bases). For the CDR3, the DNA is TGTGCCAGCAGCCAGGGGCTAGCGGAGAACATTCAGTACTTC. Its translation is CASSQGLAENIQYF.